The sequence of this TCR beta chain was determined in a study of prognosis after radiotherapy for stage I lung cancer. Study context: In the span from 2018 to early 2019, stage I non-small cell lung cancer patients were enrolled. Across the cohort, concurrent therapy accompanying stereotactic body radiotherapy was administered to no patient. Patients were approximately 13 men and more than 5 women aged about 53 to 90, median about 79 years.

Germline V gene sequence: CDR1 LNHDA, CDR2 SQIVND (reference sequence). This CDR3 has 16 amino acids. The ends were cut back, 4 bases at V and 6 bases at J, with 19 bases in the middle. Multiplex PCR in two rounds served to amplify TCR beta CDR3 from genomic DNA. The first PCR round targeted every TRBV and TRBJ gene with specific primers. TCRdb itself ran the multiplex PCR reads through MiXCR, one entry per CDR3 protein. The sample shows more than 15,000 distinct CDR3 sequences, around 40% of them seen only once. Many counts were recorded for this clonotype. Source: PBMCs, taken before or after stereotactic body radiation therapy (not recorded which). V is TRBV19 and J is TRBJ1-5; D is perhaps TRBD1 (5 bases). The TCR comes from a donor aged 50 or older with non-small cell lung cancer. The CDR3 nucleotides read TGTGCCAGTAGTAGGTTGGTGCAGGGTAACGGTCAGCCCCAGCATTTT. Its protein product is CASSRLVQGNGQPQHF.